Below, 10 T cell receptor beta chains from the same sample are listed, as sequenced in a study of blood T cells in healthy people across ages. Alongside a J-beta primer mix, a sample-barcoded 5' primer served in a second PCR lasting roughly 6 to 11 cycles. A single record per CDR3 protein comes from TCRdb applying MiXCR to the 5' RACE reads. The sample has some 700,000 distinct CDR3 sequences, about 20% seen once; the top ten hold 22%. The sequencing input was blood. The source of these receptors is a man aged 65 to 79 in good health.

This chain uses TRBV29-1 with TRBJ2-1; TRBD2 aligns across 7 bases. CDR1 SQVTM and CDR2 ANQGSEA come from the germline V gene. Trimming removed 2 bases from V and 5 bases from J; junction bases left unmatched: 6. This CDR3 region has 14 residues. CDR3 sequence (DNA): TGCAGCGTTGAACTATCTAGCGGTAACAATGAGCAGTTCTTC. Its translation: CSVELSSGNNEQFF.

The CDR3 DNA reads TGCGCCAGCAGGGATTTGAGAGACTCTGGAAACACCATATATTTT. Residues: CASRDLRDSGNTIYF. This chain uses TRBV5-1 with TRBJ1-3, with D hard to call. With 5 bases removed from V and 0 bases from J, the gap between germline ends came to 12 bases. The germline V gene has CDR1 SGHRS and CDR2 YFSETQ. This CDR3 spans 15 amino acids. Looking up the rest from reference TRBV5-1 and TRBJ1-3 gives the full variable domain: KAGVTQTPRYLIKTRGQQVTLSCSPISGHRSVSWYQQTPGQGLQFLFEYFSETQRNKGNFPGRFSGRQFSNSRSEMNVSTLELGDSALYLCASRDLRDSGNTIYFGEGSWLTVV.

On this clonotype itself: This sequence may be a read error, since a much larger clone differs from it by one base. The chain links TRBV6-5 to TRBJ1-4, with D maybe TRBD1 (5 bases). Germline CDR1 is MNHEY and CDR2 is SVGAGI. This CDR3 is 14 amino acids long. With 6 bases removed from V and 13 bases from J, the gap between germline ends came to 21 bases. As DNA, the CDR3 is TGTGCCAGCAGAAATGGGGCTCCCCCGGCTACACTGTTTTTT. It encodes CASRNGAPPATLFF.

The rearrangement joins TRBV11-2 to TRBJ2-1; 8 bases match TRBD2. The junction had 5 bases not matched to a gene; V was cut back by 0 bases and J by 13 bases. Germline CDR1 reads SGHAT; CDR2 reads FQNNGV. This CDR3 region has 13 residues. The CDR3 protein is CASSLDRRGAQFF. CDR3 sequence (DNA): TGTGCCAGCAGCTTAGATCGGCGGGGGGCCCAGTTCTTC.

J is TRBJ2-3 and V is TRBV29-1, with 10 bases matching TRBD1. CDR3 size: 14 residues. Losses at the gene ends were 7 bases for V and 3 bases for J; bases not matched to a gene: 7. CDR1 is SQVTM, CDR2 ANQGSEA, per germline. DNA for the CDR3: TGCAGCGCTACGGGACAGGGGCGTACAGATACGCAGTATTTT. Residues: CSATGQGRTDTQYF.

V and J are TRBV6-2 or TRBV6-3 and TRBJ1-1, with TRBD1 matching 9 bases. Trimming took 5 bases from V and 5 from J; bases not matched to a gene: 9. This CDR3 is built from 15 residues. Germline CDR1 is MNHEY and CDR2 is SVGEGT. The CDR3 nucleotides read TGTGCCAGCAGTGACTACAGGGGGCGTAGGACTGAAGCTTTCTTT. Translation gives CASSDYRGRRTEAFF.

This clonotype was observed a few times. The rearrangement uses TRBV12-3 or TRBV12-4 and TRBJ1-2; 7 nucleotides match TRBD1. V lost 2 bases and J lost 2; bases outside the gene matches: 2. The CDR3 covers 14 residues. This CDR3 is CASSLSGQNYGYTF. The CDR3 DNA reads TGTGCCAGCAGTTTATCGGGACAGAACTATGGCTACACCTTC.

This clonotype was found once. The V gene is TRBV2, the J gene TRBJ1-1; D is perhaps TRBD1 (6 bases). Germline assignment: CDR1 SNHLY and CDR2 FYNNEI. The CDR3 is 14 residues long. Trimming took 5 bases from V and 1 from J, leaving 11 bases between them. Here the CDR3 DNA reads TGTGCCAGCAGTACCACCAGGGGGAACACTGAAGCTTTCTTT. As protein: CASSTTRGNTEAFF.

Points on this clonotype: The junction shows a germline mismatch at one end, possibly a read error. Here the CDR3 reads CASSLLGSWVRNF. Here the CDR3 DNA reads TGTGCCAGCAGTCTTCTCGGCTCCTGGGTGAGGAACTTC. The V gene is TRBV27, the J gene TRBJ2-5; D unresolved. Germline lookup yields CDR1 MNHEY and CDR2 SMNVEV (reference sequence). The CDR3 length is 13 residues.

Regarding this clonotype: The CDR3 does not end in the conserved phenylalanine or tryptophan, so this is likely a read error. This sequence joins TRBV12-3 or TRBV12-4 and TRBJ2-4; 9 nucleotides line up with TRBD1. The CDR3 length is 15 residues. Trimming removed 6 bases from V and 3 bases from J; junction bases left unmatched: 6. The CDR3 DNA follows: TGTGCCAGCAGCCGGACAGGGGCCCTCAAAAACATTCAGTACCTC. This codes for CASSRTGALKNIQYL.